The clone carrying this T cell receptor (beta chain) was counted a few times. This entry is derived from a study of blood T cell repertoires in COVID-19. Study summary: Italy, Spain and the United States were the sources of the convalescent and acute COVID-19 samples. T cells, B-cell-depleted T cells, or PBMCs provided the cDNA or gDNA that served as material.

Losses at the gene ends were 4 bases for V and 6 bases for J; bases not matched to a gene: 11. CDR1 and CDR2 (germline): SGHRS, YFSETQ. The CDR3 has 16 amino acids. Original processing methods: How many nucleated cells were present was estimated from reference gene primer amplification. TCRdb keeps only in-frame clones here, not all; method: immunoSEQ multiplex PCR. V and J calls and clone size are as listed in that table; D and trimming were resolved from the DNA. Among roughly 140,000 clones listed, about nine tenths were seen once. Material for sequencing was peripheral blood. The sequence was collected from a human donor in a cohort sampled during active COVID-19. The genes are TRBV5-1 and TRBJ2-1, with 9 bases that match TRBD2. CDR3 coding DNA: TGCGCCAGCAGCGTCGGACTAGCGCGAGGTGGCAATGAGCAGTTCTTC. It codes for CASSVGLARGGNEQFF.